Listed below are T cell receptor beta chains from one sample, sequenced in a study of Graves' ophthalmopathy and Graves' hyperthyroidism. One entry per CDR3 protein results from TCRdb running MiXCR on the multiplex PCR reads. Of 500,000 to 600,000 distinct CDR3 sequences in the sample, roughly 39% are singletons; the top ten hold about 4%. Sequenced material: peripheral blood or thyroid tissue (not recorded which). These receptors originate from an adult man with Graves' hyperthyroidism. CDR3s include the opening cysteine and the closing phenylalanine or tryptophan. Each record gives: V gene, clone size, J gene, D gene, CDR3 protein, CDR3 DNA. The D gene is left open where the match is weak. Only some rows state a clone size, as once, few, many or a class for expanded clones.

TRBV20-1,many,TRBJ2-7,TRBD1,CSAISSTGVAYEQYF,TGCAGTGCCATATCCTCTACAGGGGTGGCCTACGAGCAGTACTTC
TRBV5-1,NA,TRBJ1-4,TRBD1,CASSPGTGLEKLFF,TGCGCCAGCAGCCCCGGGACAGGGCTCGAAAAACTGTTTTTT
TRBV10-3,NA,TRBJ2-2,TRBD2,CAIGRGMNTGELFF,TGTGCCATCGGGAGGGGAATGAACACCGGGGAGCTGTTTTTT
TRBV7-2,many,TRBJ2-2,NA,CASSLVIGTGELFF,TGTGCCAGCAGCTTAGTTATAGGGACCGGGGAGCTGTTTTTT
TRBV7-2,many,TRBJ1-1,NA,CASSKSGTVNTEAFF,TGTGCCAGCAGCAAATCCGGGACGGTGAACACTGAAGCTTTCTTT
TRBV20-1,NA,TRBJ2-5,NA,CSLGPETQYF,TGCAGTTTAGGTCCGGAGACCCAGTACTTC
TRBV13,many,TRBJ1-1,NA,CASSYANTEAFF,TGTGCCAGCAGCTACGCGAACACTGAAGCTTTCTTT
TRBV5-1,NA,TRBJ1-1,TRBD1,CASSSMTGGTEAFF,TGCGCCAGCAGCTCCATGACAGGGGGCACTGAAGCTTTCTTT
TRBV24-1,many,TRBJ1-5,NA,CATSDGEMQPQHF,TGTGCCACCAGTGATGGGGAGATGCAGCCCCAGCATTTT
TRBV28,many,TRBJ2-7,NA,CASSFPWGPELEQYF,TGTGCCAGCAGTTTCCCTTGGGGACCCGAGCTGGAGCAGTACTTC
TRBV20-1,NA,TRBJ1-2,NA,CSARDRGEMGYTF,TGCAGTGCTAGAGATAGGGGGGAGATGGGCTACACCTTC
TRBV6-2/TRBV6-3,many,TRBJ1-1,NA,CASSYWGLDTEAFF,TGTGCCAGCAGTTACTGGGGGCTGGACACTGAAGCTTTCTTT
TRBV19,many,TRBJ2-6,NA,CASAGGANVLTF,TGTGCCAGCGCCGGCGGGGCCAACGTCCTGACTTTC
TRBV7-2,NA,TRBJ2-6,NA,CASSLDPGSSGANVLTF,TGTGCCAGCAGCCTGGACCCTGGGAGCTCTGGGGCCAACGTCCTGACTTTC
TRBV12-5,NA,TRBJ1-1,TRBD1,CASGQAARGTTEAFF,TGTGCTAGTGGTCAAGCCGCCAGGGGGACCACTGAAGCTTTCTTT
TRBV5-8,NA,TRBJ2-7,NA,CASRNRGRTYEQYF,TGTGCCAGCCGCAATAGGGGTAGGACCTACGAGCAGTACTTC
TRBV7-2,NA,TRBJ2-5,TRBD1,CASSFTGQEDQETQYF,TGTGCCAGCAGCTTTACGGGACAGGAGGACCAAGAGACCCAGTACTTC
TRBV7-9,NA,TRBJ2-7,NA,CASRQGIGENEQYF,TGTGCCAGCCGCCAGGGCATTGGCGAAAACGAGCAGTACTTC
TRBV20-1,many,TRBJ1-6,TRBD1,CSARDFVAGGRSPLHF,TGCAGTGCTAGAGATTTTGTCGCAGGGGGTCGCTCACCCCTCCACTTT
TRBV12-3/TRBV12-4,many,TRBJ2-5,NA,CASSFSGAQETQYF,TGTGCCAGCAGTTTTTCCGGGGCCCAAGAGACCCAGTACTTC
TRBV12-3/TRBV12-4,NA,TRBJ1-5,NA,CASSLRGHSSYEHF,TGTGCCAGCAGTTTAAGGGGACACTCCTCCTACGAGCATTTT
TRBV9,few,TRBJ1-1,NA,CASSVGVGENTEAFF,TGTGCCAGCAGCGTAGGCGTTGGCGAAAACACTGAAGCTTTCTTT
TRBV5-8,few,TRBJ1-1,NA,CASSFWQQNTEAFF,TGTGCCAGCAGCTTTTGGCAGCAAAACACTGAAGCTTTCTTT
TRBV15,NA,TRBJ2-1,TRBD1,CATSRATGARDEQFF,TGTGCCACCAGCAGAGCTACAGGGGCGAGGGATGAGCAGTTCTTC
TRBV4-2,NA,TRBJ1-6,NA,CASSQETARSSYNSPLHF,TGTGCCAGCAGCCAAGAGACAGCTAGGAGCTCCTATAATTCACCCCTCCACTTT
TRBV4-2,once,TRBJ2-5,NA,CASSPSWETQYF,TGTGCCAGCAGCCCCTCTTGGGAGACCCAGTACTTC
TRBV10-2,many,TRBJ2-7,TRBD2,CASSESGGTYF,TGCGCCAGCAGTGAGTCCGGGGGGACGTACTTC
TRBV15,NA,TRBJ1-2,TRBD1,CATRRTGGGYTF,TGTGCCACCAGAAGGACAGGGGGAGGCTACACCTTC